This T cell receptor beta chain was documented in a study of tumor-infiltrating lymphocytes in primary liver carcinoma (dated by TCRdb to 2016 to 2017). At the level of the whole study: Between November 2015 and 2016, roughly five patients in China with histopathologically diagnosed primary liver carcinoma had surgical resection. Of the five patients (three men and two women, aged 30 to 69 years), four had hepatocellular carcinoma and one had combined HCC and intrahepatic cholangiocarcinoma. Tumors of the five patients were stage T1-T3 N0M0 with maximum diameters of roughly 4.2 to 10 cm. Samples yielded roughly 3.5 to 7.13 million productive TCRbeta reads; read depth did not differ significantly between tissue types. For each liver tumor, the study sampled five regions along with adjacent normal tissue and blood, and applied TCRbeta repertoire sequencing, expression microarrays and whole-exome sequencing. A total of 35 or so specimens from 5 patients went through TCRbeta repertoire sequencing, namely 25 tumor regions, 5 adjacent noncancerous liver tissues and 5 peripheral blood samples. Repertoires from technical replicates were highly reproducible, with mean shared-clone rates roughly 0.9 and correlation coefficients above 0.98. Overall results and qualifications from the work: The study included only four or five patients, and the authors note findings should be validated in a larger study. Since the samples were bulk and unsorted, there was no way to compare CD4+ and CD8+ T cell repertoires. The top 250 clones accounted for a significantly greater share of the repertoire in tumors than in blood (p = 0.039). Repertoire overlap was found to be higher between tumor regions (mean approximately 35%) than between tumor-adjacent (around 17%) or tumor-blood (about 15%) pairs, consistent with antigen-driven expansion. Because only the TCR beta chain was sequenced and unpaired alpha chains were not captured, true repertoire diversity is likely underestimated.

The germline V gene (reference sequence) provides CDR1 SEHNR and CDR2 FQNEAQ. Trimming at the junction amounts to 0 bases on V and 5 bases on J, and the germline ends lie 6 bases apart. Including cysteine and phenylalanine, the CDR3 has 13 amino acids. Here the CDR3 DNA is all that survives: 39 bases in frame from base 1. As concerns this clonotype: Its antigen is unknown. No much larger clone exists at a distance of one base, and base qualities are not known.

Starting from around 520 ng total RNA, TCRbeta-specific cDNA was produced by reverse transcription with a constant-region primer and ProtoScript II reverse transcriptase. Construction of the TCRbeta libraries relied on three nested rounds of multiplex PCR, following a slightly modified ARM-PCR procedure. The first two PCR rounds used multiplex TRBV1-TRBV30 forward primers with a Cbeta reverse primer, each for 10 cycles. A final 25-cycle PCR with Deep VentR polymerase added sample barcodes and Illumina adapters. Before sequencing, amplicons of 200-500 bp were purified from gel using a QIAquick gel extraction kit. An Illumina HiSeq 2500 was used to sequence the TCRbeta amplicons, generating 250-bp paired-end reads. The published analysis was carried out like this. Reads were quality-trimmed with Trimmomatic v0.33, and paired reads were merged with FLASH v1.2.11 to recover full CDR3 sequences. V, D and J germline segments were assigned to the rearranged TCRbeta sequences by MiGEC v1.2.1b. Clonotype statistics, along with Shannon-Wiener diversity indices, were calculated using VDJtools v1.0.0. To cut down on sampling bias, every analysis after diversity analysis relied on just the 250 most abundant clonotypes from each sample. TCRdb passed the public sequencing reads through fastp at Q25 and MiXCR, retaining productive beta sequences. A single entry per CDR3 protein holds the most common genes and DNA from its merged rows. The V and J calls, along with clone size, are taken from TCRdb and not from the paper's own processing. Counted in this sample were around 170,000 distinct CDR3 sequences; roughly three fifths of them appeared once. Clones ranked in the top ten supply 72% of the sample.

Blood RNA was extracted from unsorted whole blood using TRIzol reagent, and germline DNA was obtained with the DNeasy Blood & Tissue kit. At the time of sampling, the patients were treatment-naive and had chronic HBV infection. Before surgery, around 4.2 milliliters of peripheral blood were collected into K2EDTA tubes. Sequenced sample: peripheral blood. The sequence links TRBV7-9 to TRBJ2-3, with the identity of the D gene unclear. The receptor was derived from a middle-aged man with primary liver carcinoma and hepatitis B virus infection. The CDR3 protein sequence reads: CASSLATGDTQYF. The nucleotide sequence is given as TGTGCCAGCAGCTTAGCGACGGGAGATACGCAGTATTTT.